The clone carrying this T cell receptor beta chain was counted a few times. The target antigen is unknown. This specimen belongs to a study of Graves' ophthalmopathy and Graves' hyperthyroidism. Aged 18 to 65, the patients with hyperthyroidism had under 2 months' duration and were newly diagnosed. Exclusion applied to patients with other autoimmune diseases, uncontrolled infections, pregnancy or lactation. Study results and limitations: Also, most clonotypes expanded in the thyroid above 0.001 frequency appeared in blood.

There are 17 residues in the CDR3. V shed 2 bases, J shed 0 bases, and the junction held 7 bases outside the gene matches. Germline V gives CDR1 SGDLS, CDR2 YYNGEE. Amplification from RNA transcripts yielded the TCR beta CDR3 regions. First-round RT-PCR with HTBI primers preceded a second-round multiplex PCR. TCRdb re-called the multiplex PCR reads through MiXCR, storing one row per CDR3 protein. This sample has over a million distinct CDR3 sequences, with about two fifths found just once. The specimen was peripheral blood or thyroid tissue (not recorded which). V and J are TRBV9 and TRBJ1-3, with TRBD1 matching 8 bases. This receptor was taken from an adult man with Graves' hyperthyroidism. The CDR3 DNA is TGTGCCAGCAGCGTCCGGGACAGGCTCCTCTCTGGAAACACCATATATTTT. Its protein is CASSVRDRLLSGNTIYF.